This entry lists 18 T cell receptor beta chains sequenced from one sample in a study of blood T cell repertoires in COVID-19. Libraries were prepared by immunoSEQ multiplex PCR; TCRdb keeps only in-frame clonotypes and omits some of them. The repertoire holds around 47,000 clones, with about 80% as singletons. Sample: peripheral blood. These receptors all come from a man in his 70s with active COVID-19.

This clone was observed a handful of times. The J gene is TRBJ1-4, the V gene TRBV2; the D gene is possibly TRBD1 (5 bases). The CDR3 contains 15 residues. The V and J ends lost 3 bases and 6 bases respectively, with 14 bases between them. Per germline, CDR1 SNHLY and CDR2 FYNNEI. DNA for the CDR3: TGTGCCAGCAGTGACCGGGGGAGGAGGGATGAAAAACTGTTTTTT. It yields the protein CASSDRGRRDEKLFF.

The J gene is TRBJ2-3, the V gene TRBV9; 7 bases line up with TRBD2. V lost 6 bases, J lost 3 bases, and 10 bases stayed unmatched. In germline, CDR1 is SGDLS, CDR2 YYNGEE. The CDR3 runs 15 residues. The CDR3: CASTPSPGGTDTQYF. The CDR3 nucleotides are TGTGCCAGCACCCCTAGCCCGGGGGGTACAGATACGCAGTATTTT.

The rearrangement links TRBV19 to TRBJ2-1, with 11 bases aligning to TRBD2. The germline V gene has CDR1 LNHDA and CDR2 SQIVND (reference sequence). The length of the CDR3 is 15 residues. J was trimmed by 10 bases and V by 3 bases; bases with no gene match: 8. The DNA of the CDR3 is TGTGCCAGTAGTATTAGCGGGGGGGTGATTCGAGAGCAGTTCTTC. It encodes CASSISGGVIREQFF.

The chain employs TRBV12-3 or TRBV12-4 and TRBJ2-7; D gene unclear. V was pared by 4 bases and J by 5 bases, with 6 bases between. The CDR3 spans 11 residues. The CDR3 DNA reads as TGTGCCAGCAGTTCCGGAGACGAGCAGTACTTC. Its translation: CASSSGDEQYF.

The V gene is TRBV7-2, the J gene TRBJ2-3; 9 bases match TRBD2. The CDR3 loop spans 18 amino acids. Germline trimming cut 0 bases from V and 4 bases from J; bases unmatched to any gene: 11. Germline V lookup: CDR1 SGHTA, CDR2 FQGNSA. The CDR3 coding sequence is TGTGCCAGCAGCTTAGCGCAGCCCCTTGCGGGGGGGGCAGATACGCAGTATTTT. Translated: CASSLAQPLAGGADTQYF.

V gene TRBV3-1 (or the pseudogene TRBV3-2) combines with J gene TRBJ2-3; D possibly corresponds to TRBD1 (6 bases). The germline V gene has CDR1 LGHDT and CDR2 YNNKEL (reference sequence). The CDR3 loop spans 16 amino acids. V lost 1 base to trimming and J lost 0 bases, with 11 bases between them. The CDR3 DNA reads TGTGCCAGCAGCCAAGTCAGGGGCGGGAGCACAGATACGCAGTATTTT. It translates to CASSQVRGGSTDTQYF.

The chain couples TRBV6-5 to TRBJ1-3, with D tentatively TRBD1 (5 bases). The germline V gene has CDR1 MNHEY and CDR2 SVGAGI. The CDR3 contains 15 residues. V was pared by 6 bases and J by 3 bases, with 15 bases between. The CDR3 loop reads CASRATDRLGNTIYF. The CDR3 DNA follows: TGTGCCAGCAGAGCTACTGACAGACTTGGAAACACCATATATTTT.

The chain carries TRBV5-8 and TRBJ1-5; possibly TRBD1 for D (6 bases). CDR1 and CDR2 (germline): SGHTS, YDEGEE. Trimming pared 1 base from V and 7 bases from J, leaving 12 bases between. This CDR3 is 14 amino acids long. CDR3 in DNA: TGTGCCAGCAGCTTGTGGGGGCTCGGACAGCCCCAGCATTTT. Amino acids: CASSLWGLGQPQHF.

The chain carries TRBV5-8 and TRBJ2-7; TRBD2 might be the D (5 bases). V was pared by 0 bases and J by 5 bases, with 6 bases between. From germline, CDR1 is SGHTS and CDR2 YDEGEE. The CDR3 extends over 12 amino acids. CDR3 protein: CASSLVGDEQYF. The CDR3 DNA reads TGTGCCAGCAGCTTGGTCGGGGACGAGCAGTACTTC.

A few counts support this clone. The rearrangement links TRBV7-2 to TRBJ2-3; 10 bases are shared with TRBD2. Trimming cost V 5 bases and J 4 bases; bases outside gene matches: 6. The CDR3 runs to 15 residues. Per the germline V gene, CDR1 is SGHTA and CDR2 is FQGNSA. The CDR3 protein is CASSPGTSVPDTQYF. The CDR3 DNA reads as TGTGCCAGCAGCCCCGGGACTAGCGTCCCAGATACGCAGTATTTT.

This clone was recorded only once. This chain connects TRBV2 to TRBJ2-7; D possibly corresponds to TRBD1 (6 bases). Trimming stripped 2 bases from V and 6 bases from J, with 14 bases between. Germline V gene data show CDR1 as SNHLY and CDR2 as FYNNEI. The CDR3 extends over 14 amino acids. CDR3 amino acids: CASSEYRAGGEQYF. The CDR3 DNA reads TGTGCCAGCAGTGAATACAGGGCGGGTGGCGAGCAGTACTTC.

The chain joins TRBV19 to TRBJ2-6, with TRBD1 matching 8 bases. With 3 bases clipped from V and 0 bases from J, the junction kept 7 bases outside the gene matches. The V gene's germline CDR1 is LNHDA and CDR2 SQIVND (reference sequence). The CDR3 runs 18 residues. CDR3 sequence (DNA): TGTGCCAGTAGTATCACCGGGACAGGACTCTCTGGGGCCAACGTCCTGACTTTC. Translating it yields CASSITGTGLSGANVLTF.

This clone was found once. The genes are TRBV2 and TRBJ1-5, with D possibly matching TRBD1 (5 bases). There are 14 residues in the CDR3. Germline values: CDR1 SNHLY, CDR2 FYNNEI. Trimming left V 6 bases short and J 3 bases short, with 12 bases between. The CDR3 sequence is CASRGGLSNQPQHF. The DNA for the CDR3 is TGTGCCAGCAGGGGGGGGTTATCCAATCAGCCCCAGCATTTT.

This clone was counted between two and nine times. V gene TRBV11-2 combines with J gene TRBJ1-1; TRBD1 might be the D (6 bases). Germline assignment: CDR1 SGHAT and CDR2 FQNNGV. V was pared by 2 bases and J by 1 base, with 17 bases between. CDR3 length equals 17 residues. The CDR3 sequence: CASSLNSPGTTNTEAFF. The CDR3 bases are TGTGCCAGCAGCTTAAATAGCCCCGGGACAACGAACACTGAAGCTTTCTTT.

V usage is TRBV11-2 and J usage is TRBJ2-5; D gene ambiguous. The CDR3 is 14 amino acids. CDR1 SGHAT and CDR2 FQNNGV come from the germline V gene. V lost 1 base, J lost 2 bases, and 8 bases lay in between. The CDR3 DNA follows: TGTGCCAGCAGCTTAGTCGCGGTTCAAGAGACCCAGTACTTC. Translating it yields CASSLVAVQETQYF.

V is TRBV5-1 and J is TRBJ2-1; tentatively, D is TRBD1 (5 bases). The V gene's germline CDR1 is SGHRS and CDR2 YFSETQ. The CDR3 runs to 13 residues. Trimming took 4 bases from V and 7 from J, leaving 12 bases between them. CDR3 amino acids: CASSGDTGNEQFF. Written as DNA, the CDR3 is TGCGCCAGCAGCGGGGATACAGGTAATGAGCAGTTCTTC.

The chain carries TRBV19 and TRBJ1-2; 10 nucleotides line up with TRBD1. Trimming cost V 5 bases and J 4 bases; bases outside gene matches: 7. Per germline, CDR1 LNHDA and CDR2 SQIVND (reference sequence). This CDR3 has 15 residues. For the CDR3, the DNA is TGTGCCAGTAGTCCGGACAGGGGGTATAGCTATGGCTACACCTTC. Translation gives CASSPDRGYSYGYTF. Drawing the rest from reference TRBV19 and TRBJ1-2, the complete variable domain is DGGITQSPKYLFRKEGQNVTLSCEQNLNHDAMYWYRQDPGQGLRLIYYSQIVNDFQKGDIAEGYSVSREKKESFPLTVTSAQKNPTAFYLCASSPDRGYSYGYTFGSGTRLTVV.

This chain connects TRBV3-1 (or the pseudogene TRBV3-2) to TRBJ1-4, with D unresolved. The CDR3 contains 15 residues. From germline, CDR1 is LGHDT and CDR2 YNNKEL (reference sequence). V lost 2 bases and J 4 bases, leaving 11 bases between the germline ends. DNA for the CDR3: TGTGCCAGCAGCCAAATCAGGCTGAATAATGAAAAACTGTTTTTT. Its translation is CASSQIRLNNEKLFF.